This T cell receptor (beta chain) was recorded in a study of blood T cell repertoires in COVID-19. In the study overall: Acute and convalescent COVID-19 specimens originated in the United States, Italy and Spain. Sources were T cells, B-cell-depleted T cells, or PBMCs; the material itself was cDNA or gDNA.

With 2 bases removed from V and 1 base from J, the gap between germline ends came to 8 bases. The CDR3 is made up of 15 amino acids. The germline V gene has CDR1 SGHTA and CDR2 FQGTGA. In the original workflow: Quantification of nucleated cells was approximated via reference gene primer amplification. Libraries were prepared by immunoSEQ multiplex PCR; TCRdb keeps only in-frame clonotypes and omits some of them. The D gene and trimming were derived from the DNA, and the V and J assignments and clone size from that table. The table has 120,000 or so clones, approximately 70% seen once; the top ten hold more than 0.65%.

The chain links TRBV7-3 to TRBJ2-2, with a weak D call TRBD2 (5 bases). Input material: peripheral blood. The sequence derives from a human donor with acute or convalescent COVID-19. The donor label of this sample is uncertain. The CDR3, as DNA: TGTGCCAGCAGCTTAGGTGCGGGGAACACCGGGGAGCTGTTTTTT. Amino acids: CASSLGAGNTGELFF.